This T cell receptor beta chain was obtained from a study of blood T cell repertoires in COVID-19. Study-wide background: The analysed material was cDNA or gDNA that came from T cells, B-cell-depleted T cells, or PBMCs.

Germline V CDR1 and CDR2: KGHSH, LQKENI. This CDR3 region has 14 residues. Produced via immunoSEQ multiplex PCR; TCRdb's table is partial and in-frame only. The table records around 130,000 clones, more than 80% of them present only once. The V call is TRBV18, the J call TRBJ2-3; 10 nucleotides align to TRBD2. Input material: peripheral blood. This TCR was sampled from a man aged 65 to 79 with active or convalescent COVID-19. CDR3 protein: CASAGTSGTDTQYF. For the CDR3, the DNA is TGTGCGAGCGCGGGGACTAGCGGCACAGATACGCAGTATTTT.